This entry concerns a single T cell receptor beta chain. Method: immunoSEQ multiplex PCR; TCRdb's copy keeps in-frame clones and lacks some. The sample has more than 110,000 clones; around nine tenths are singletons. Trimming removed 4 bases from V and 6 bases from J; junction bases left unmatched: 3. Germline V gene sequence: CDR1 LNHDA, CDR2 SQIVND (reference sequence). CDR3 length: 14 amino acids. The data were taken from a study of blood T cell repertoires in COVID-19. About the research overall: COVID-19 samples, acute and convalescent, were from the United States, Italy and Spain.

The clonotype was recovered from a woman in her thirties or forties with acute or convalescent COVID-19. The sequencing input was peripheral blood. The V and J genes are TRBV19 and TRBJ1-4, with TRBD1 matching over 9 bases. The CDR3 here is CASSNRGQHEKLFF. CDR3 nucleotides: TGTGCCAGTAGTAACAGGGGGCAGCATGAAAAACTGTTTTTT.